This T cell receptor (beta chain) was identified during a study of cytomegalovirus exposure and HLA in healthy donors. Amplification used 60 Vbeta primers and 13 Jbeta primers. The protocol was immunoSEQ multiplex PCR, while the TCRdb copy is restricted to in-frame clones and leaves out a portion. There are roughly 150,000 clones in the sample; approximately 81% occur only once, and 0.8% to 1.3% lies in the top ten. The source of this sequence is a man aged 25-45 years in good health and CMV-seronegative. Sequencing was performed on PBMCs.

The CDR3 bases are TGTGCCAGCAGCTCTCCCGGGACTAGCGGGAGGGCTATAGATACGCAGTATTTT. As protein: CASSSPGTSGRAIDTQYF. The chain uses TRBV11-3 and TRBJ2-3; 16 bases align to TRBD2. Germline CDR1 and CDR2: SGHNT and YENEEA. There are 18 residues in the CDR3. V trimming: 4 bases; J trimming: 5 bases; junction bases outside the gene matches: 9.